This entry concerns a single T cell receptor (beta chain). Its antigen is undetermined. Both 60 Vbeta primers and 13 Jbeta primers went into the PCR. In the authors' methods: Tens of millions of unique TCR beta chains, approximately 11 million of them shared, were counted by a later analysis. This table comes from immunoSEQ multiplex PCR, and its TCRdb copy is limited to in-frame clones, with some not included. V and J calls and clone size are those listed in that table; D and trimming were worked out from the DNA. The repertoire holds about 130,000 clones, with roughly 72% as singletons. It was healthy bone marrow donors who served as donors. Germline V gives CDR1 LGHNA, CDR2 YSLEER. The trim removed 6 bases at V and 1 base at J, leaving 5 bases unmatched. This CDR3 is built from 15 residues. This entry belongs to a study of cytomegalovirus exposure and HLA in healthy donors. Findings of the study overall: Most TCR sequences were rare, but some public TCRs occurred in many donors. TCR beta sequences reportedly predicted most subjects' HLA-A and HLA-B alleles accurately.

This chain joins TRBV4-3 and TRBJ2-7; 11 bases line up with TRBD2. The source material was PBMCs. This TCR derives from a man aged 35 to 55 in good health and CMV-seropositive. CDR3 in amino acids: CASREGTSGSYEQYF. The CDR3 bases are TGCGCCAGCAGGGAGGGGACTAGCGGTTCCTACGAGCAGTACTTC.